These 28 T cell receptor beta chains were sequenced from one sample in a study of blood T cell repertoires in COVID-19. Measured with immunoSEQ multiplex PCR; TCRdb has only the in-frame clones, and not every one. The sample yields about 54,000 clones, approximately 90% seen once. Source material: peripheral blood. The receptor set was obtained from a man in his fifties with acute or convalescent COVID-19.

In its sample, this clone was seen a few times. DNA of the CDR3: TGCGCCAGCAGCCAAGATACCAGGGAGCAGTTCTTC. Encoded protein: CASSQDTREQFF. V gene TRBV4-1 combines with J gene TRBJ2-1; D is unresolved. There are 12 residues in the CDR3. V was trimmed by 0 bases and J by 10 bases, leaving 7 bases between them. Looked up from germline, CDR1 is MGHRA and CDR2 is YSYEKL.

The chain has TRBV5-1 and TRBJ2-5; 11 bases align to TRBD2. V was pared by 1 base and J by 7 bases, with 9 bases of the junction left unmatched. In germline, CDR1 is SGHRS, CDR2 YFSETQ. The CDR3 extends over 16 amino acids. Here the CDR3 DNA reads TGCGCCAGCAGCTTGCATCTAGCGGGAGGAGTCGGGACCCAGTACTTC. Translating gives CASSLHLAGGVGTQYF.

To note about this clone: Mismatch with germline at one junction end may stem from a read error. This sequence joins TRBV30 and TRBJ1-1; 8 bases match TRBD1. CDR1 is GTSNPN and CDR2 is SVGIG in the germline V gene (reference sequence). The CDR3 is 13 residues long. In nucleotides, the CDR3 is TGTGCCTGGACTCGGACAGGGAACGCTGAAGCTTTCTTT. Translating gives CAWTRTGNAEAFF. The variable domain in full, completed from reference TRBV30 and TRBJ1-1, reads SQTIHQWPATLVQPVGSPLSLECTVEGTSNPNLYWYRQAAGRGLQLLFYSVGIGQISSEVPQNLSASRPQDRQFILSSKKLLLSDSGFYLCAWTRTGNAEAFFGQGTRLTVV.

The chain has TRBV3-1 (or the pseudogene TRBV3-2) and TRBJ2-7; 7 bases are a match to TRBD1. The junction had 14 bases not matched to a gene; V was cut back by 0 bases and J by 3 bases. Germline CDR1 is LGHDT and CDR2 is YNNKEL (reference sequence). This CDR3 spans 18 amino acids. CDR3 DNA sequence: TGTGCCAGCAGCCAAGAAATTTATAGACAGGGAGTCATCTACGAGCAGTACTTC. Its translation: CASSQEIYRQGVIYEQYF.

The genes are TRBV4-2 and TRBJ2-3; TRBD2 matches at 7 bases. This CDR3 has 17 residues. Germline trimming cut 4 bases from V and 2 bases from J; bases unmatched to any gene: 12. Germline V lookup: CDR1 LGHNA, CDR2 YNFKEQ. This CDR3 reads CASSRGGPGVPTDTQYF. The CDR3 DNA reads TGTGCCAGCAGCCGCGGGGGTCCGGGAGTACCCACAGATACGCAGTATTTT.

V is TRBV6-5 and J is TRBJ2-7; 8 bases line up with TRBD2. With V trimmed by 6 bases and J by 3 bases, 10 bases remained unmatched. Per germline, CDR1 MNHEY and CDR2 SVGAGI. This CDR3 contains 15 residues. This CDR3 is CASSPGLASVYEQYF. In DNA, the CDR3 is TGTGCCAGCAGCCCAGGACTAGCCTCGGTCTACGAGCAGTACTTC.

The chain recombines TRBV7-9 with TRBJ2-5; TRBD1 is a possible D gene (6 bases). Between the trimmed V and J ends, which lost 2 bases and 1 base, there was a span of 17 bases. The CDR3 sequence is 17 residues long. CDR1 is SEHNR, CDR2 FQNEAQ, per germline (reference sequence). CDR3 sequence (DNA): TGTGCCAGCAGCTTATCCACAGGGAACAGACTCCAAGAGACCCAGTACTTC. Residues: CASSLSTGNRLQETQYF.

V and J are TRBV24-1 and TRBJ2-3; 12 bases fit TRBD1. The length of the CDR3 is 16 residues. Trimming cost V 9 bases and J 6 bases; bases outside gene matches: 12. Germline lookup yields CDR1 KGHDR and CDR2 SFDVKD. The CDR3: CATSSSGTGGWDTQYF. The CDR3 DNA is TGTGCCACCTCCTCCTCCGGGACAGGGGGCTGGGATACGCAGTATTTT.

The CDR3 region has the DNA TGTGCCAGCAAAAATGGGGGGGAGAACTATGGCTACACCTTC. The encoded protein is CASKNGGENYGYTF. The chain couples TRBV7-2 to TRBJ1-2; D might be TRBD1 (5 bases). Trimming stripped 7 bases from V and 2 bases from J, with 14 bases between. The CDR3 is 14 amino acids. CDR1 and CDR2 (germline): SGHTA, FQGNSA.

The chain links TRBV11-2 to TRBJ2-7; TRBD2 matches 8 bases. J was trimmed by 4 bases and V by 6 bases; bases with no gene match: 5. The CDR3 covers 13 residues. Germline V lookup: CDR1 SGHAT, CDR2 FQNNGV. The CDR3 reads CASSSGEAYEQYF. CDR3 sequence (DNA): TGTGCCAGCAGTAGCGGGGAGGCGTACGAGCAGTACTTC.

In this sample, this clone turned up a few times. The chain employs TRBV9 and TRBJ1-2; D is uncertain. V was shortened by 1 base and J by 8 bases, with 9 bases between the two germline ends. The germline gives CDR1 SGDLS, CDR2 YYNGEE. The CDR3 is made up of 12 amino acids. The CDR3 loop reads CASSVRNRGYTF. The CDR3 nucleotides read TGTGCCAGCAGCGTAAGAAATCGGGGCTACACCTTC.

The CDR3 DNA follows: TGTGCCAGCAGCATATTGACAGGGACCGCCCCCTCTGGGGCCAACGTCCTGACTTTC. Amino acid sequence: CASSILTGTAPSGANVLTF. This sequence joins TRBV11-2 and TRBJ2-6; 7 bases match TRBD1. This CDR3 spans 19 amino acids. Germline CDR1 reads SGHAT; CDR2 reads FQNNGV. V was clipped by 5 bases and J by 0 bases; unmatched bases: 13.

The CDR3 loop reads CSASGEYSNQPQHF. The CDR3 DNA is TGCAGTGCTAGTGGGGAGTATAGCAATCAGCCCCAGCATTTT. J is TRBJ1-5 and V is TRBV20-1; D is uncertain. The CDR3 has 14 amino acids. The germline gives CDR1 DFQATT, CDR2 SNEGSKA (reference sequence). Trimming stripped 3 bases from V and 0 bases from J, with 9 bases between.

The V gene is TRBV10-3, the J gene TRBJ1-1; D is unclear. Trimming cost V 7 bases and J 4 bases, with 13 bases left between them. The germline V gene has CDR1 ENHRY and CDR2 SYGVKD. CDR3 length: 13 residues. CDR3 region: CAINAQPGTEAFF. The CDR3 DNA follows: TGTGCCATCAATGCCCAGCCGGGCACTGAAGCTTTCTTT.

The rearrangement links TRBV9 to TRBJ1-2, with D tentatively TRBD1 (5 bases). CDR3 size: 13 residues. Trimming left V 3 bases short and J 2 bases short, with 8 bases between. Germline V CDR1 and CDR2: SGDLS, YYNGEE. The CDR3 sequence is CASSAQENYGYTF. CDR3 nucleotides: TGTGCCAGCAGCGCACAGGAGAACTATGGCTACACCTTC.

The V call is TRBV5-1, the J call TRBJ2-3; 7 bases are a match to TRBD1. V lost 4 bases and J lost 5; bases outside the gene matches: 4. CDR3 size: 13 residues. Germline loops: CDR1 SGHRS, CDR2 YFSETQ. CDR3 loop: CASSTDRVDTQYF. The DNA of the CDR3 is TGCGCCAGCAGCACAGACAGGGTAGATACGCAGTATTTT.

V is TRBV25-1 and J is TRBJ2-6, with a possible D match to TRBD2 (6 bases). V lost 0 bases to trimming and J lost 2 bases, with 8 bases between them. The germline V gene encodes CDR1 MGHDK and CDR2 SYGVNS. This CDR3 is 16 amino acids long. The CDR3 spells CASSEYGGTGANVLTF. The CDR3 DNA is TGTGCCAGCAGTGAATATGGCGGGACTGGGGCCAACGTCCTGACTTTC.

The CDR3, as DNA: TGTGCCAGCAGCCAGAGATCGGGAGGGGCCTACAATGAGCAGTTCTTC. It translates to CASSQRSGGAYNEQFF. This sequence joins TRBV6-2 or TRBV6-3 and TRBJ2-1; the match to TRBD2 covers 8 bases. The V gene end was trimmed by 6 bases and the J gene end by 2 bases; junction bases not matched to a gene: 9. This CDR3 spans 16 amino acids. Germline values: CDR1 MNHEY, CDR2 SVGEGT.

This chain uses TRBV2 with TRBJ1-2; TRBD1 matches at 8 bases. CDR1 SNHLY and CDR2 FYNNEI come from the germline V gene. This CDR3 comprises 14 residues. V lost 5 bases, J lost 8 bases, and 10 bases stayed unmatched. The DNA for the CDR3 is TGTGCCAGCAGTACACGACAGGGGAATAAGGGCTACACCTTC. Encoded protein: CASSTRQGNKGYTF. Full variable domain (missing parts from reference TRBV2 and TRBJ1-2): EPEVTQTPSHQVTQMGQEVILRCVPISNHLYFYWYRQILGQKVEFLVSFYNNEISEKSEIFDDQFSVERPDGSNFTLKIRSTKLEDSAMYFCASSTRQGNKGYTFGSGTRLTVV.

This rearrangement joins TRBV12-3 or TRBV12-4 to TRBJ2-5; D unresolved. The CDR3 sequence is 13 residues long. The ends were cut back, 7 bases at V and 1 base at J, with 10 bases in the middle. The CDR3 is CASKLDPQETQYF. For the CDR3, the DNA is TGTGCCAGCAAGCTAGACCCCCAAGAGACCCAGTACTTC.

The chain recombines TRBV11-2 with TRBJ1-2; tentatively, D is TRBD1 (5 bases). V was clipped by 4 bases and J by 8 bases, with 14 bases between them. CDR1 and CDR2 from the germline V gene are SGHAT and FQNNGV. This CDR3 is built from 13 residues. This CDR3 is CASSSPLGRGYTF. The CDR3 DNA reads TGTGCCAGCAGCTCCCCACTGGGGCGGGGCTACACCTTC.

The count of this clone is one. The CDR3 is CASSLAALAGHTDTQYF. The CDR3 coding sequence is TGTGCCAGCAGCCTTGCTGCGCTAGCGGGGCACACAGATACGCAGTATTTT. The gene calls are TRBV3-1 (or the pseudogene TRBV3-2) and TRBJ2-3, with 9 bases identical to TRBD2. This CDR3 spans 17 amino acids. The V gene end was trimmed by 4 bases and the J gene end by 2 bases; junction bases not matched to a gene: 10. Germline V gene data show CDR1 as LGHDT and CDR2 as YNNKEL (reference sequence).

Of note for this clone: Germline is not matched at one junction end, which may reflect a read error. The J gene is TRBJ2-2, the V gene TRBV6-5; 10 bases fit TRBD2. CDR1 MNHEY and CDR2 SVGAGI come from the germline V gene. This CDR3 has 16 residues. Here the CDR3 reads CASSSPGLATYRGAVF. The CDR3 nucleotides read TGTGCCAGCAGTTCCCCGGGACTAGCGACCTACCGGGGAGCTGTTTTT.

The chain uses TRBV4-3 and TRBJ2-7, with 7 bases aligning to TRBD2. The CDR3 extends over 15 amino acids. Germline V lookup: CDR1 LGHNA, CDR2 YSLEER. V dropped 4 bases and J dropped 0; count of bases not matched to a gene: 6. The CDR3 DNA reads TGCGCCAGCAGCCTCTCTAGCGGCCCCTCCTACGAGCAGTACTTC. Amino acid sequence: CASSLSSGPSYEQYF.

The CDR3 region has the DNA TGTGCCAGCAGTGTTTCACAGGGGGCATACTATGGCTACACCTTC. It yields the protein CASSVSQGAYYGYTF. This sequence joins TRBV2 and TRBJ1-2, with 9 bases identical to TRBD1. Germline V CDR1 and CDR2: SNHLY, FYNNEI. The CDR3 spans 15 residues. V lost 4 bases to trimming and J lost 3 bases; unmatched junction nucleotides: 6. The full variable domain, in which reference TRBV2 and TRBJ1-2 provide the parts outside the CDR3, is EPEVTQTPSHQVTQMGQEVILRCVPISNHLYFYWYRQILGQKVEFLVSFYNNEISEKSEIFDDQFSVERPDGSNFTLKIRSTKLEDSAMYFCASSVSQGAYYGYTFGSGTRLTVV.

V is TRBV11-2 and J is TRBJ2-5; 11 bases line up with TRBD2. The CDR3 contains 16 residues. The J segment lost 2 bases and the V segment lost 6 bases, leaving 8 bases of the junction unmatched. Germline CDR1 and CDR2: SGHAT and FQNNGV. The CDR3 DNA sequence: TGTGCCAGCAGAAACCTTCTAGCGGGAGGACAAGAGACCCAGTACTTC. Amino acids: CASRNLLAGGQETQYF. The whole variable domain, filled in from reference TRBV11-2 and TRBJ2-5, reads EAGVAQSPRYKIIEKRQSVAFWCNPISGHATLYWYQQILGQGPKLLIQFQNNGVVDDSQLPKDRFSAERLKGVDSTLKIQPAKLEDSAVYLCASRNLLAGGQETQYFGPGTRLLVL.

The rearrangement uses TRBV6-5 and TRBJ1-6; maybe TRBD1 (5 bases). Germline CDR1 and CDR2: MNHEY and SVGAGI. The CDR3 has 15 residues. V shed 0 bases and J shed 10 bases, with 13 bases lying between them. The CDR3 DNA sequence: TGTGCCAGCAGTTACTCGAACCAGGGAGGGTCACCCCTCCACTTT. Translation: CASSYSNQGGSPLHF.

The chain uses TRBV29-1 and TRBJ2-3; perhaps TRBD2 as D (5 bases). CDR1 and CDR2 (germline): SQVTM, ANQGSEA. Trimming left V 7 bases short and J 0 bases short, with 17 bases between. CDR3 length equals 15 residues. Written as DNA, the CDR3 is TGCAGCGGCAAAATTCCCGGGGTTAGCACAGATACGCAGTATTTT. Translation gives CSGKIPGVSTDTQYF.